One sample yielded the 32 T cell receptor beta chains listed below, sequenced in a study of blood T cell repertoires in COVID-19. Clones were read by immunoSEQ multiplex PCR, and TCRdb kept only the in-frame ones, dropping some. Counted here are over 75,000 clones, about 82% occurring once; the ten biggest clones make up 25%. Specimen: peripheral blood. These receptors originate from a human donor in a cohort sampled during active COVID-19.

This chain uses TRBV4-3 with TRBJ2-5, with D possibly TRBD2 on 6 matching bases. V was cut by 0 bases and J by 7 bases, with 12 bases left in between. Germline V gene lookup returns CDR1 LGHNA and CDR2 YSLEER. There are 14 residues in the CDR3. CDR3 amino acids: CASSQEGGRGTQYF. The CDR3 nucleotides are TGCGCCAGCAGCCAAGAGGGGGGTAGAGGGACCCAGTACTTC.

The chain links TRBV13 to TRBJ1-1; D is uncertain. This CDR3 comprises 15 residues. Trimming shortened V by 8 bases and J by 2 bases, and 18 bases separated the two germline ends. Germline CDR1 and CDR2: PRHDT and FYEKMQ (reference sequence). CDR3 amino acids: CASAARSGENTEAFF. Written as DNA, the CDR3 is TGTGCCAGCGCCGCTCGATCCGGGGAAAACACTGAAGCTTTCTTT.

V usage is TRBV7-8 and J usage is TRBJ2-7, with D possibly being TRBD2 (6 bases). Trimming took 4 bases from V and 6 from J, leaving 25 bases between them. Per the germline V gene, CDR1 is SGHVS and CDR2 is FQNEAQ. The CDR3 is 17 amino acids. The CDR3 DNA is TGTGCCAGCAGCTCCGTACCCGGACATTCCACGGGACTCGAGCAGTACTTC. Residues: CASSSVPGHSTGLEQYF.

The chain combines TRBV15 with TRBJ1-2; 7 bases agree with TRBD1. The CDR3 spans 16 residues. V lost 4 bases, J lost 0 bases, and 8 bases stayed unmatched. Germline CDR1 reads LNHNV; CDR2 reads YYDKDF (reference sequence). As DNA, the CDR3 is TGTGCCACCAGCACTCCGGGACAGACTTCTAACTATGGCTACACCTTC. This gives the protein CATSTPGQTSNYGYTF.

The chain couples TRBV11-2 to TRBJ1-2; 9 positions agree with TRBD1. This CDR3 has 17 residues. Germline V lookup: CDR1 SGHAT, CDR2 FQNNGV. J was trimmed by 7 bases and V by 1 base; bases with no gene match: 13. The CDR3 sequence: CASSLAYRDREPSGYTF. CDR3 sequence (DNA): TGTGCCAGCAGCTTAGCATACCGGGACAGGGAACCTAGTGGCTACACCTTC.

The gene calls are TRBV4-1 and TRBJ2-1; possibly TRBD1 for D (5 bases). Trimming shortened V by 1 base and J by 9 bases, and 13 bases separated the two germline ends. Germline V gene lookup returns CDR1 MGHRA and CDR2 YSYEKL. This CDR3 has 14 amino acids. The CDR3 reads CASSQGARVPEQFF. CDR3 sequence (DNA): TGCGCCAGCAGCCAAGGGGCCAGGGTTCCTGAGCAGTTCTTC.

The chain couples TRBV19 to TRBJ1-1; D may be TRBD1 (6 bases). With 5 bases removed from V and 4 bases from J, the gap between germline ends came to 14 bases. CDR3 length equals 14 residues. Germline CDR1 is LNHDA and CDR2 is SQIVND (reference sequence). The CDR3 region has the DNA TGTGCCAGTAGTGACCTCAGGGGTATCACTGAAGCTTTCTTT. This gives the protein CASSDLRGITEAFF.

This chain links TRBV5-5 with TRBJ1-4, with D maybe TRBD1 (6 bases). V dropped 3 bases and J dropped 4 bases, with 13 bases sitting between them. The CDR3 sequence is 15 residues long. Germline CDR1 is SGHKS and CDR2 is YYEKEE (reference sequence). The CDR3 loop reads CASSSPGHSNEKLFF. CDR3 sequence (DNA): TGTGCCAGCAGCTCCCCGGGACACAGTAATGAAAAACTGTTTTTT.

This clone was picked up a small number of times. CDR3 sequence (DNA): TGCGCCAGCAGCCAAACTATCACAGATACGCAGTATTTT. This gives the protein CASSQTITDTQYF. The V and J genes are TRBV4-3 and TRBJ2-3; D gene uncertain. The CDR3 spans 13 residues. With 2 bases removed from V and 2 bases from J, the gap between germline ends came to 5 bases. Germline CDR1 is LGHNA and CDR2 is YSLEER.

The V call is TRBV6-1, the J call TRBJ1-1; 7 positions agree with TRBD1. The CDR3 consists of 14 residues. The germline V gene encodes CDR1 MNHNS and CDR2 SASEGT. V lost 1 base, J lost 4 bases, and 3 bases stayed unmatched. The CDR3 bases are TGTGCCAGCAGTGAAGTACAGGGGATCACTGAAGCTTTCTTT. Translation: CASSEVQGITEAFF.

V and J are TRBV28 and TRBJ1-2; the D is unclear. Trimming removed 2 bases from V and 0 bases from J, with 7 bases in between. The germline gives CDR1 MDHEN, CDR2 SYDVKM. The CDR3 spans 14 residues. The CDR3: CASSLPLANYGYTF. CDR3 nucleotides: TGTGCCAGCAGTTTACCCCTAGCTAACTATGGCTACACCTTC.

This chain uses TRBV7-9 with TRBJ1-6, with D possibly matching TRBD1 (6 bases). There are 15 residues in the CDR3. Germline V gene lookup returns CDR1 SEHNR and CDR2 FQNEAQ (reference sequence). V gave up 2 bases and J gave up 8 bases, with 13 bases separating them. DNA of the CDR3: TGTGCCAGCAGCTTATCACAGGGAGACCATTCACCCCTCCACTTT. This translates into CASSLSQGDHSPLHF.

The V call is TRBV7-8, the J call TRBJ2-1, with D uncertain. V was cut by 2 bases and J by 5 bases, with 13 bases left in between. Looked up from germline, CDR1 is SGHVS and CDR2 is FQNEAQ. The CDR3 covers 15 residues. This chain's CDR3 is CASSLRRDTDNEQFF. CDR3 nucleotide sequence: TGTGCCAGCAGCTTAAGACGAGACACCGACAATGAGCAGTTCTTC.

The V gene is TRBV12-3 or TRBV12-4, the J gene TRBJ2-3; tentative D call: TRBD2 (5 bases). Trimming pared 3 bases from V and 3 bases from J, leaving 7 bases between. There are 13 residues in the CDR3. The CDR3 region has the DNA TGTGCCAGCAGTTTCGGGAATACAGATACGCAGTATTTT. It encodes CASSFGNTDTQYF.

The V gene is TRBV30, the J gene TRBJ1-6; D unclear. CDR1 GTSNPN and CDR2 SVGIG come from the germline V gene (reference sequence). V lost 0 bases to trimming and J lost 8 bases, with 11 bases between them. This CDR3 is built from 14 residues. CDR3: CAWSVGTLDSPLHF. The CDR3 DNA reads TGTGCCTGGAGTGTCGGTACTCTGGATTCACCCCTCCACTTT.

The V call is TRBV19, the J call TRBJ1-2; D is undetermined. Germline V gene data show CDR1 as LNHDA and CDR2 as SQIVND (reference sequence). The germline V and J ends were trimmed by 5 bases and 4 bases, with 11 bases remaining between them. This CDR3 is 13 amino acids long. The chain's CDR3 is CASSLTQFYGYTF. CDR3 bases: TGTGCCAGTAGTCTGACTCAGTTCTATGGCTACACCTTC. Looking up the rest from reference TRBV19 and TRBJ1-2 gives the full variable domain: DGGITQSPKYLFRKEGQNVTLSCEQNLNHDAMYWYRQDPGQGLRLIYYSQIVNDFQKGDIAEGYSVSREKKESFPLTVTSAQKNPTAFYLCASSLTQFYGYTFGSGTRLTVV.

This clone was seen only once. The rearrangement links TRBV5-1 to TRBJ1-5; D is unresolved. V dropped 0 bases and J dropped 0 bases, with 7 bases sitting between them. The germline V gene encodes CDR1 SGHRS and CDR2 YFSETQ. There are 15 residues in the CDR3. The CDR3 protein is CASSLGGNSNQPQHF. The DNA of the CDR3 is TGCGCCAGCAGCTTGGGCGGGAATAGCAATCAGCCCCAGCATTTT.

The chain employs TRBV30 and TRBJ2-3; 11 positions match TRBD2. The length of the CDR3 is 15 residues. Germline V gene sequence: CDR1 GTSNPN, CDR2 SVGIG (reference sequence). Trimming cost V 0 bases and J 6 bases; bases outside gene matches: 5. CDR3 residues: CAWSVLLAGADTQYF. In DNA, the CDR3 is TGTGCCTGGAGTGTCCTACTAGCGGGAGCGGATACGCAGTATTTT.

The chain's CDR3 is CASSPPLGQGAGNSPLHF. The CDR3 region has the DNA TGTGCCAGCAGTCCCCCTTTAGGACAGGGGGCCGGTAATTCACCCCTCCACTTT. This chain links TRBV28 with TRBJ1-6, with 11 bases fitting TRBD1. Germline trimming cut 5 bases from V and 6 bases from J; bases unmatched to any gene: 12. Germline V gene sequence: CDR1 MDHEN, CDR2 SYDVKM. The CDR3 consists of 18 residues.

The genes are TRBV28 and TRBJ1-1; 8 bases fit TRBD1. Per the germline V gene, CDR1 is MDHEN and CDR2 is SYDVKM. With 7 bases clipped from V and 2 bases from J, the junction kept 6 bases outside the gene matches. The CDR3 runs 14 residues. The CDR3 loop is CASTLDRANTEAFF. DNA for the CDR3: TGTGCCAGCACCCTGGACAGGGCCAACACTGAAGCTTTCTTT.

The V and J genes are TRBV3-1 (or the pseudogene TRBV3-2) and TRBJ2-7; 12 bases fit TRBD2. CDR3 length: 16 residues. CDR1 and CDR2 (germline): LGHDT, YNNKEL (reference sequence). The V gene end was trimmed by 5 bases and the J gene end by 0 bases; junction bases not matched to a gene: 5. CDR3 bases: TGTGCCAGCAGCGTCGGACTAGCGGGACTCTCCTACGAGCAGTACTTC. As protein: CASSVGLAGLSYEQYF.

This clone rates as medium-sized. The chain joins TRBV19 to TRBJ2-7; 13 nucleotides agree with TRBD2. CDR3 length equals 15 residues. V was pared by 3 bases and J by 4 bases, with 3 bases of the junction left unmatched. Germline V lookup: CDR1 LNHDA, CDR2 SQIVND (reference sequence). In DNA, the CDR3 is TGTGCCAGTAGTATGACTAGCGGGAGGCCTTACGAGCAGTACTTC. Its protein product is CASSMTSGRPYEQYF.

The chain employs TRBV7-9 and TRBJ2-7; 7 bases fit TRBD1. V shed 0 bases, J shed 4 bases, and the junction held 9 bases outside the gene matches. This CDR3 spans 16 amino acids. Germline V gives CDR1 SEHNR, CDR2 FQNEAQ (reference sequence). The CDR3 loop reads CASSLARRTGAYEQYF. As DNA, the CDR3 is TGTGCCAGCAGCTTAGCTCGCCGTACAGGGGCTTACGAGCAGTACTTC.

The V and J genes are TRBV19 and TRBJ1-1; D ambiguous. Germline CDR1 is LNHDA and CDR2 is SQIVND (reference sequence). This CDR3 has 15 amino acids. V was trimmed by 2 bases and J by 0 bases, leaving 10 bases between them. CDR3 loop: CASSIREAVNTEAFF. DNA of the CDR3: TGTGCCAGTAGTATAAGGGAGGCGGTGAACACTGAAGCTTTCTTT.

The chain employs TRBV5-1 and TRBJ2-1; 8 nucleotides line up with TRBD2. J lost 7 bases, V lost 4 bases, and 7 bases had no gene match. CDR3 length: 14 residues. The germline V gene encodes CDR1 SGHRS and CDR2 YFSETQ. The CDR3 nucleotides are TGCGCCAGCAGCCCGGGACTAGACCGTAATGAGCAGTTCTTC. This codes for CASSPGLDRNEQFF. Looking up the rest from reference TRBV5-1 and TRBJ2-1 gives the full variable domain: KAGVTQTPRYLIKTRGQQVTLSCSPISGHRSVSWYQQTPGQGLQFLFEYFSETQRNKGNFPGRFSGRQFSNSRSEMNVSTLELGDSALYLCASSPGLDRNEQFFGPGTRLTVL.

The chain combines TRBV10-3 with TRBJ1-4; 11 positions agree with TRBD1. Germline assignment: CDR1 ENHRY and CDR2 SYGVKD. V shed 0 bases and J 7 bases; nucleotides not matched to a gene: 1. The CDR3 totals 15 residues. The CDR3 is CAISESGQGGEKLFF. In DNA, the CDR3 is TGTGCCATCAGTGAGTCGGGACAGGGGGGTGAAAAACTGTTTTTT.

The V and J genes are TRBV6-2 or TRBV6-3 and TRBJ2-7; unclear D gene. The CDR3 extends over 13 amino acids. Trimming shortened V by 2 bases and J by 2 bases, and 7 bases separated the two germline ends. Germline CDR1 and CDR2: MNHEY and SVGEGT. The CDR3 DNA reads TGTGCCAGCAGTTACGGGCAGCCCTACGAGCAGTACTTC. Translation: CASSYGQPYEQYF.

This rearrangement joins TRBV7-3 to TRBJ2-1; possible D gene TRBD1, 6 bases. The CDR3 sequence is 15 residues long. V was clipped by 5 bases and J by 9 bases, with 20 bases between them. CDR1 is SGHTA, CDR2 FQGTGA, per germline. This chain's CDR3 is CASSPGQRGTGEQFF. Here the CDR3 DNA reads TGTGCCAGCAGCCCCGGACAGAGAGGTACCGGTGAGCAGTTCTTC.

V is TRBV11-3 and J is TRBJ2-1; TRBD2 aligns across 7 bases. The trim removed 5 bases at V and 0 bases at J, leaving 4 bases unmatched. CDR1 is SGHNT and CDR2 is YENEEA in the germline V gene. This CDR3 has 15 amino acids. CDR3 residues: CASSPIAGSYNEQFF. The CDR3 DNA is TGTGCCAGCAGCCCAATAGCGGGCTCCTACAATGAGCAGTTCTTC.

V usage is TRBV4-2 and J usage is TRBJ2-3, with TRBD2 identical over 14 bases. The V gene end was trimmed by 0 bases and the J gene end by 4 bases; junction bases not matched to a gene: 6. The CDR3 runs 18 residues. Germline CDR1 and CDR2: LGHNA and YNFKEQ. As DNA, the CDR3 is TGTGCCAGCAGCCAAGACCTCGGGACTAGCGGGAGTTCAGATACGCAGTATTTT. This codes for CASSQDLGTSGSSDTQYF.

The chain recombines TRBV5-1 with TRBJ1-3, with a possible D match to TRBD1 (6 bases). CDR3 length: 15 residues. The V and J ends lost 3 bases and 4 bases respectively, with 14 bases between them. Germline V gene data show CDR1 as SGHRS and CDR2 as YFSETQ. CDR3 region: CASSSTTGSGNTIYF. CDR3 coding DNA: TGCGCCAGCAGCTCAACAACAGGGTCCGGAAACACCATATATTTT.

The chain combines TRBV5-4 with TRBJ2-1; 14 bases line up with TRBD2. The CDR3 is 15 amino acids. Losses at the gene ends were 4 bases for V and 8 bases for J; bases not matched to a gene: 5. CDR1 and CDR2 (germline): SGHNT, YYREEE (reference sequence). This chain's CDR3 is CASSQGLAGGDEQFF. The CDR3, as DNA: TGTGCCAGCAGCCAAGGACTAGCGGGAGGCGATGAGCAGTTCTTC.